The next 26 T cell receptor beta chains were all read from a single sample in a study of cytomegalovirus exposure and HLA in healthy donors. PCR involved 60 Vbeta and 13 Jbeta primers. Sequencing was performed with immunoSEQ multiplex PCR; in TCRdb, only in-frame clones are kept and a portion is missing. Of some 190,000 clones detected, around 81% appear once; the ten largest clones hold more than 1.5%. The sample taken for sequencing was PBMCs. These receptors originate from a man between 18 and 29 years old in good health and CMV-seronegative.

The chain carries TRBV2 and TRBJ2-1, with D possibly matching TRBD2 (7 bases). V was clipped by 7 bases and J by 8 bases, with 21 bases between them. The CDR3 consists of 15 residues. Germline V gene sequence: CDR1 SNHLY, CDR2 FYNNEI. The CDR3 nucleotides are TGTGCCAGCACTATCGGTGGCGGGGGCTGGGATGAGCAGTTCTTC. Amino acids: CASTIGGGGWDEQFF.

V and J are TRBV6-5 and TRBJ1-1, with a weak D call TRBD1 (5 bases). The CDR3 has 15 residues. V gave up 0 bases and J gave up 4 bases, with 12 bases separating them. Germline V gene data show CDR1 as MNHEY and CDR2 as SVGAGI. The CDR3 protein is CASSYSPQGSTEAFF. The CDR3 DNA sequence: TGTGCCAGCAGTTACTCACCCCAGGGTAGCACTGAAGCTTTCTTT.

This chain links TRBV29-1 with TRBJ2-5, with 14 bases identical to TRBD2. Trimming cost V 7 bases and J 5 bases; bases outside gene matches: 9. Germline assignment: CDR1 SQVTM and CDR2 ANQGSEA. The length of the CDR3 is 15 residues. This CDR3 reads CSGRLAGGPGETQYF. The CDR3 DNA reads TGCAGCGGAAGACTAGCGGGAGGGCCCGGGGAGACCCAGTACTTC.

With regard to this clone: Compared with germline, one end of the junction differs, possibly owing to a read error. The chain couples TRBV7-7 to TRBJ2-1; 7 bases match TRBD2. Per germline, CDR1 SSHAT and CDR2 FNYEAQ (reference sequence). The CDR3 sequence is 15 residues long. For the CDR3, the DNA is TGTGCTAGCAGCTTAGCTAGCGGTACCTACAATGAGCAGTTCTTC. Protein: CASSLASGTYNEQFF.

The V gene is TRBV7-9, the J gene TRBJ1-1; 8 bases align to TRBD1. The J segment lost 1 base and the V segment lost 3 bases, leaving 7 bases of the junction unmatched. This CDR3 contains 16 residues. Germline V gives CDR1 SEHNR, CDR2 FQNEAQ (reference sequence). The CDR3, as DNA: TGTGCCAGCAGCTTTGCTCGAGGGACAGGGAACACTGAAGCTTTCTTT. It codes for CASSFARGTGNTEAFF.

In regard to this clone: A read error may produce the germline difference seen at one junction end. In DNA form, the CDR3 reads TGTTCCAGCAGCTCGTACAATGAGCAGTTCTTC. Its protein is CSSSSYNEQFF. The gene calls are TRBV7-9 and TRBJ2-1, with D unclear. Per germline, CDR1 SEHNR and CDR2 FQNEAQ (reference sequence). The CDR3 is made up of 11 amino acids.

V usage is TRBV7-2 and J usage is TRBJ2-3; 9 bases are shared with TRBD2. The V gene end was trimmed by 1 base and the J gene end by 2 bases; junction bases not matched to a gene: 7. From germline, CDR1 is SGHTA and CDR2 FQGNSA. CDR3 length: 17 amino acids. The CDR3 DNA is TGTGCCAGCAGCTTAGTGGGACTAGCCTCATCCACAGATACGCAGTATTTT. Amino acids: CASSLVGLASSTDTQYF.

This chain connects TRBV27 to TRBJ1-2; D is ambiguous. V lost 3 bases, J lost 0 bases, and 11 bases lay in between. The CDR3 sequence is 15 residues long. Germline CDR1 reads MNHEY; CDR2 reads SMNVEV (reference sequence). In nucleotides, the CDR3 is TGTGCCAGCAGTTTTTTGCGTCCGACTAACTATGGCTACACCTTC. As protein: CASSFLRPTNYGYTF.

This clone occurred once. The chain joins TRBV25-1 to TRBJ2-5; 9 bases match TRBD2. The CDR3 loop spans 16 amino acids. Germline trimming cut 1 base from V and 3 bases from J; bases unmatched to any gene: 6. Germline-derived CDR1 and CDR2 are MGHDK and SYGVNS. The CDR3 coding sequence is TGTGCCAGCAGTGAATGGGGCGGGGGGGCCAAAGAGACCCAGTACTTC. It codes for CASSEWGGGAKETQYF.

CDR3 in amino acids: CASSLLDRGLNTEAFF. The CDR3 coding sequence is TGTGCCAGCAGTTTATTGGACAGGGGCCTGAACACTGAAGCTTTCTTT. The chain recombines TRBV27 with TRBJ1-1; 9 nucleotides align to TRBD1. CDR3 length: 16 residues. CDR1 is MNHEY, CDR2 SMNVEV, per germline (reference sequence). Trimming at V came to 1 base and at J to 0 bases, leaving 3 bases not matched to a gene.

This clone came up a few times. This chain connects TRBV6-1 to TRBJ2-3, with D possibly matching TRBD1 (6 bases). This CDR3 is built from 16 residues. Germline values: CDR1 MNHNS, CDR2 SASEGT. V dropped 1 base and J dropped 1 base, with 12 bases sitting between them. CDR3 loop: CASSEVGGRGTDTQYF. CDR3 coding DNA: TGTGCCAGCAGTGAAGTAGGGGGTAGAGGCACAGATACGCAGTATTTT.

The CDR3 protein is CASSPTGVRDTQYF. CDR3 nucleotide sequence: TGTGCCAGCTCACCCACAGGTGTCAGGGATACGCAGTATTTT. This sequence joins TRBV18 and TRBJ2-3; a weak D match, TRBD1 (5 bases). This CDR3 has 14 amino acids. Germline V gene data show CDR1 as KGHSH and CDR2 as LQKENI. Trimming pared 3 bases from V and 6 bases from J, leaving 13 bases between.

This clone was counted once. The rearrangement uses TRBV5-1 and TRBJ2-7; TRBD2 aligns across 7 bases. Germline V lookup: CDR1 SGHRS, CDR2 YFSETQ. This CDR3 is built from 13 residues. Unmatched junction bases numbered 6, after V lost 5 bases and J lost 4 bases. This chain's CDR3 is CASRASGLYEQYF. The DNA of the CDR3 is TGCGCCAGCAGGGCTAGCGGTTTGTACGAGCAGTACTTC.

This clone was seen a handful of times. The chain carries TRBV9 and TRBJ1-3; no clear D gene. CDR1 SGDLS and CDR2 YYNGEE come from the germline V gene. V was trimmed by 4 bases and J by 1 base, leaving 15 bases between them. The CDR3 extends over 16 amino acids. CDR3 bases: TGTGCCAGCAGCCAGGATTTGTACGTATCTGGAAACACCATATATTTT. Protein sequence: CASSQDLYVSGNTIYF.

J is TRBJ2-1 and V is TRBV29-1; possibly TRBD2 for D (5 bases). The germline V gene encodes CDR1 SQVTM and CDR2 ANQGSEA. V was pared by 3 bases and J by 4 bases, with 7 bases between. CDR3 length equals 12 residues. This CDR3 reads CSVDRTYNEQFF. As DNA, the CDR3 is TGCAGCGTTGACCGGACTTACAATGAGCAGTTCTTC.

This clone was recorded a few times. The chain recombines TRBV19 with TRBJ2-5; weak D call: TRBD1 (6 bases). V lost 1 base and J lost 4, with 13 bases in between. Germline V lookup: CDR1 LNHDA, CDR2 SQIVND (reference sequence). There are 15 residues in the CDR3. The chain's CDR3 is CASSIGGTFVETQYF. Here the CDR3 DNA reads TGTGCCAGTAGTATAGGGGGGACATTTGTAGAGACCCAGTACTTC.

The CDR3 DNA is TGTGCCAGCAGCGGCCAGGGGCAGAACACTGAAGCTTTCTTT. This gives the protein CASSGQGQNTEAFF. The V gene is TRBV9, the J gene TRBJ1-1; D is perhaps TRBD1 (6 bases). The CDR3 has 14 amino acids. V gave up 3 bases and J gave up 1 base, with 10 bases separating them. Germline assignment: CDR1 SGDLS and CDR2 YYNGEE.

This clone was counted only a few times. The V and J genes are TRBV6-1 and TRBJ2-5, with D tentatively TRBD1 (6 bases). The CDR3 runs 13 residues. V lost 6 bases and J 5 bases, leaving 13 bases between the germline ends. Germline lookup yields CDR1 MNHNS and CDR2 SASEGT. CDR3: CASRRVGAETQYF. The CDR3 coding sequence is TGTGCCAGCAGACGGGTGGGGGCCGAGACCCAGTACTTC.

The CDR3 nucleotides are TGTGCCAGCAGCTCAGTTACCGGGACTAATTACGAGCAGTACTTC. Protein sequence: CASSSVTGTNYEQYF. The rearrangement links TRBV7-2 to TRBJ2-7, with 7 nucleotides matching TRBD2. The CDR3 runs 15 residues. J lost 4 bases, V lost 4 bases, and 10 bases had no gene match. Looked up from germline, CDR1 is SGHTA and CDR2 is FQGNSA.

The chain joins TRBV11-2 to TRBJ1-6, with D uncertain. Trimming pared 1 base from V and 9 bases from J, leaving 13 bases between. Germline CDR1 reads SGHAT; CDR2 reads FQNNGV. The CDR3 runs to 15 residues. CDR3 in amino acids: CASSLVVGIASPLHF. CDR3 sequence (DNA): TGTGCCAGCAGCTTAGTGGTCGGGATCGCTTCACCCCTCCACTTT.

This sequence joins TRBV5-6 and TRBJ1-3; D is possibly TRBD1 (6 bases). With 5 bases removed from V and 1 base from J, the gap between germline ends came to 10 bases. The germline gives CDR1 SGHDT, CDR2 YYEEEE. This CDR3 is built from 14 residues. As DNA, the CDR3 is TGTGCCAGCAGTTTAACAGGGTCTGGAAACACCATATATTTT. Its protein product is CASSLTGSGNTIYF.

This chain connects TRBV27 to TRBJ2-5; 11 bases match TRBD2. The junction had 2 bases not matched to a gene; V was cut back by 4 bases and J by 4 bases. This CDR3 is built from 14 residues. Germline CDR1 is MNHEY and CDR2 is SMNVEV (reference sequence). This chain's CDR3 is CASSSGLAGETQYF. The CDR3 bases are TGTGCCAGCAGTTCCGGACTAGCGGGAGAGACCCAGTACTTC.

The chain is built from TRBV5-1 and TRBJ2-7, with D possibly being TRBD2 (6 bases). V was cut by 0 bases and J by 0 bases, with 13 bases left in between. The CDR3 sequence is 16 residues long. CDR1 and CDR2 from the germline V gene are SGHRS and YFSETQ. The CDR3 region has the DNA TGCGCCAGCAGCTTGGAGCGGGTAGGGTCCTCCTACGAGCAGTACTTC. This gives the protein CASSLERVGSSYEQYF.

As to this clone: This CDR3 is also generated by other DNA sequences in the sample. The V call is TRBV9, the J call TRBJ2-3; 11 bases match TRBD2. The trim removed 3 bases at V and 3 bases at J, leaving 0 bases unmatched. The CDR3 consists of 14 residues. Germline values: CDR1 SGDLS, CDR2 YYNGEE. CDR3 sequence (DNA): TGTGCCAGCAGCGCTAGCGGGAGGACAGATACGCAGTATTTT. Its protein is CASSASGRTDTQYF.

The V gene is TRBV18, the J gene TRBJ2-5; the D gene is possibly TRBD1 (5 bases). The CDR3 has 16 amino acids. Trimming shortened V by 3 bases and J by 4 bases, and 18 bases separated the two germline ends. Germline loops: CDR1 KGHSH, CDR2 LQKENI. The CDR3 nucleotides are TGTGCCAGCTCACCCCCACCGCAGGGTTGGGGAGAGACCCAGTACTTC. Translation gives CASSPPPQGWGETQYF.

This clone has only a few counts. The chain carries TRBV6-1 and TRBJ2-3, with 9 bases aligning to TRBD1. The CDR3 contains 16 residues. CDR1 MNHNS and CDR2 SASEGT come from the germline V gene. With 0 bases clipped from V and 5 bases from J, the junction kept 6 bases outside the gene matches. The CDR3 DNA reads as TGTGCCAGCAGTGAAGCTTACGACAGGGGGAGAGATACGCAGTATTTT. It yields the protein CASSEAYDRGRDTQYF.